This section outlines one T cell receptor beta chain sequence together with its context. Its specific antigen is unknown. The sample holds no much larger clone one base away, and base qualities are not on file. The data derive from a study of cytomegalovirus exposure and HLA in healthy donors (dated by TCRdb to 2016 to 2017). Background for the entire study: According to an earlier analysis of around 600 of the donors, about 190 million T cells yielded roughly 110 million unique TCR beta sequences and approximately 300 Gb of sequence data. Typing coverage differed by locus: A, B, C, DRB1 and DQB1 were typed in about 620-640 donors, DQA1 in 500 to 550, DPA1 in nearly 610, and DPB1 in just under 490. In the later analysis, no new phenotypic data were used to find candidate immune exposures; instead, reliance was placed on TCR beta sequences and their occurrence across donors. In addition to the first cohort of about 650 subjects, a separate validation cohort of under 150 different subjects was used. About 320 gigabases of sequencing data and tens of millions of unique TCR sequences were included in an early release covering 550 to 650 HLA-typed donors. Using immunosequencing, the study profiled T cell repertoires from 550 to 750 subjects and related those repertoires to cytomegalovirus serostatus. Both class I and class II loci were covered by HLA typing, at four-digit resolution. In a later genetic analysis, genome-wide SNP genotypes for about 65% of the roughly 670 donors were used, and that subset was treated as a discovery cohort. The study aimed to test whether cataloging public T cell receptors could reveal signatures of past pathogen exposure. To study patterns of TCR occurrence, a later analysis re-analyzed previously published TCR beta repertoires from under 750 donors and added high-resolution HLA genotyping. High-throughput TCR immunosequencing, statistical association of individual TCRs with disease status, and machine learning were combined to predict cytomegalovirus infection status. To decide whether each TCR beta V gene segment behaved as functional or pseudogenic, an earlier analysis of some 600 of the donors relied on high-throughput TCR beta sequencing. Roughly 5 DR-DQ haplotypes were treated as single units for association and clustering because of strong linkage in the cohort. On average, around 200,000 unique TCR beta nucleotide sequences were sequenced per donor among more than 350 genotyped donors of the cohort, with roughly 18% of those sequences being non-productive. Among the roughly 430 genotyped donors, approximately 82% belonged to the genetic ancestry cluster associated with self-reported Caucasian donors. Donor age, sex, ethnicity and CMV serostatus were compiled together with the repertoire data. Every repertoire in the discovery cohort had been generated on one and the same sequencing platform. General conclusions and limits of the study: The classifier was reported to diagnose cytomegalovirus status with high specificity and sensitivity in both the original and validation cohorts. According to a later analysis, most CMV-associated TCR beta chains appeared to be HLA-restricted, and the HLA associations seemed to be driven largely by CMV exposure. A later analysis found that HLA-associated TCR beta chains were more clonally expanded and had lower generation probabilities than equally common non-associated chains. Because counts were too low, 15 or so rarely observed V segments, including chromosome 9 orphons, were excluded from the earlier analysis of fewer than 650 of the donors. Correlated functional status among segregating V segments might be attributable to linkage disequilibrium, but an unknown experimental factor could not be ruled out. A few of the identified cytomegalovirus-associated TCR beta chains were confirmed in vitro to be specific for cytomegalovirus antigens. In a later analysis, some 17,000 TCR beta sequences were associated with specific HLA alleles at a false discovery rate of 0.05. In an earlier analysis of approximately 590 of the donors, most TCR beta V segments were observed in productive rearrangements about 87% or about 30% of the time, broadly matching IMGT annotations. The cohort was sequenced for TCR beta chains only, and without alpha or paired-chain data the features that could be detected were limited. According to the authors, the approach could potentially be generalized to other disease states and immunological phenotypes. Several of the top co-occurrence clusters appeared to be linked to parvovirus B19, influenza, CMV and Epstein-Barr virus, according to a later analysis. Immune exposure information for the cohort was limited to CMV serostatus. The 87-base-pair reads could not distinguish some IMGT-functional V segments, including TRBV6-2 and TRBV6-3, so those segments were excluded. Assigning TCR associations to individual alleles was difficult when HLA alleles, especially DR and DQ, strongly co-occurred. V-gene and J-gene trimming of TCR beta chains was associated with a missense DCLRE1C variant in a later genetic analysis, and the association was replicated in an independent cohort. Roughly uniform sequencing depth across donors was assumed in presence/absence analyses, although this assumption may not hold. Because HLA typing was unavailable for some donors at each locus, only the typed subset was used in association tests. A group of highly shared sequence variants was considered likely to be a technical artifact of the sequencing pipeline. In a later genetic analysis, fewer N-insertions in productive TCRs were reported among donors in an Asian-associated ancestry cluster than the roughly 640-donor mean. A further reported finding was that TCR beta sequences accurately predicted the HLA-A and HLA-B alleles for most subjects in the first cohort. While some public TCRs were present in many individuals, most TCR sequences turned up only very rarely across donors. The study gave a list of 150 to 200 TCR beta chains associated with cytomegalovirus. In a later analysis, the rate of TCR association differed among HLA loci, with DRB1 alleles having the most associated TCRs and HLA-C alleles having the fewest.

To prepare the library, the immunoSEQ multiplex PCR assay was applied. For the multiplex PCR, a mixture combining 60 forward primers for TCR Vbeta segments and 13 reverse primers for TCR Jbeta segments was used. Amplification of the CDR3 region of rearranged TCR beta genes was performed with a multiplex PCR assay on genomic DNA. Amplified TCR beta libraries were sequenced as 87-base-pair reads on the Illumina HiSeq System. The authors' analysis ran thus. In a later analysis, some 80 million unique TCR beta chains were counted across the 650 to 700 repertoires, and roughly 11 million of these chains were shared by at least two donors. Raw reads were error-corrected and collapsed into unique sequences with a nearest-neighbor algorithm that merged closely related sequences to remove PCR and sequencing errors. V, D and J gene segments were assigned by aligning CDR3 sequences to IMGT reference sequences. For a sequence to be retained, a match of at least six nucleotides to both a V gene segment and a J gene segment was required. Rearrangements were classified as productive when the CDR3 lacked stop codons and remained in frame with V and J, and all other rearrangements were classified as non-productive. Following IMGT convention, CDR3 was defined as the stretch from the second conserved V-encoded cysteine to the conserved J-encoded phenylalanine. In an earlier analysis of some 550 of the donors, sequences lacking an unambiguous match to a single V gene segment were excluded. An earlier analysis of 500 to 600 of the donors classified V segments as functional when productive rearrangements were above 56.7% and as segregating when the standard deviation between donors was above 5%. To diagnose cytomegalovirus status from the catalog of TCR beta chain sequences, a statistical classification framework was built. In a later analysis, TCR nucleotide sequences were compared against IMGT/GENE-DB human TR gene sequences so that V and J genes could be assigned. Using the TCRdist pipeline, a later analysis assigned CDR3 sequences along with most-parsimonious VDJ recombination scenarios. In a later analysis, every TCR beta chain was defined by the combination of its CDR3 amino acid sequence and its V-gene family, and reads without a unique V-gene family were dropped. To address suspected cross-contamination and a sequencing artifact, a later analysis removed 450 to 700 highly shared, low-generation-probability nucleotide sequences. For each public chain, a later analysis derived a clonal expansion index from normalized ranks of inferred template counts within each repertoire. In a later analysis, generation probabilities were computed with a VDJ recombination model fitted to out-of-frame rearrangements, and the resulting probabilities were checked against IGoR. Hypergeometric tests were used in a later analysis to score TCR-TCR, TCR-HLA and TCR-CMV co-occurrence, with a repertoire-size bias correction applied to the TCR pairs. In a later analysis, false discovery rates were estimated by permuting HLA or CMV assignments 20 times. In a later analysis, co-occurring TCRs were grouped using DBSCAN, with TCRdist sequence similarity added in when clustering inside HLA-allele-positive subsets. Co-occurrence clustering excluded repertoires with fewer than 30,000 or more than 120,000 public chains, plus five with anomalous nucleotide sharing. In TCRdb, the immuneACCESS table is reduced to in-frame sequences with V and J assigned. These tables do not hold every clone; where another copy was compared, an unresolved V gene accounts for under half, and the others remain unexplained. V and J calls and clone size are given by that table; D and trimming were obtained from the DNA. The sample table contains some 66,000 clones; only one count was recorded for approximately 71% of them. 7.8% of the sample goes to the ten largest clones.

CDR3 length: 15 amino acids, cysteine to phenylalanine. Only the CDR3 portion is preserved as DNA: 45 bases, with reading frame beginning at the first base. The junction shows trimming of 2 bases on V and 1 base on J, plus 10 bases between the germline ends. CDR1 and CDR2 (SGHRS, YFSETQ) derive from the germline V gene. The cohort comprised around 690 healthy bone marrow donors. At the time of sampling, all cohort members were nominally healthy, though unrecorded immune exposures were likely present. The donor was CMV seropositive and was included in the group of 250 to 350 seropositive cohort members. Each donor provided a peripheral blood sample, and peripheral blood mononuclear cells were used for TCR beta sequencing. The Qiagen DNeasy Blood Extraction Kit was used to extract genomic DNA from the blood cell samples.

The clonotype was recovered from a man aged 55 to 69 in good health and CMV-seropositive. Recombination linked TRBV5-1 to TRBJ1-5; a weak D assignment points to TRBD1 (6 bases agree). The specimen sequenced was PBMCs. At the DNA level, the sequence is TGCGCCAGCAGCTTTGAAGGGGGAAGCAATCAGCCCCAGCATTTT. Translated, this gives CASSFEGGSNQPQHF.